This T cell receptor beta chain was sequenced in a study of vaccination and CD4 T cells after COVID-19. Looking at the study overall: Recovered-phase convalescent patients showed SARS-CoV-2 positivity by nasal swab PCR; fewer than ten were mild, one severe. Convalescent cases consisted of six males and four females, of whom two were Hispanic. Overlapping spike peptides of SARS-CoV-2, HCoV-NL63, HCoV-OC43 and HCoV-229E were used, and cells were stimulated with them.

A word on this clonotype: Antigen: not known.

This CDR3 has 16 amino acids. In germline, CDR1 is SNHLY, CDR2 FYNNEI. With V trimmed by 8 bases and J by 1 base, 12 bases remained unmatched. The study sequenced cultured CD4+ T cell DNA using the Oncomine TCR Beta short-read assay. TCRdb re-called the PCR reads through MiXCR, storing one row per CDR3 protein. The profile shows some 11,000 distinct CDR3 sequences, less than 35% of them singletons. Treatment described: approximately nine-day PBMC culture with coronavirus spike peptide pools or control peptides (ViraFEST assay). ViraFEST used peptide pools to expand antigen-specific T cells, then sequenced TCRs.

Sequencing input: cultured CD4+ T cells from blood. The TCR sequence derives from a human donor with COVID-19. The chain is built from TRBV2 and TRBJ2-5; 8 positions agree with TRBD1. The CDR3 loop reads CASLFELGQGQETQYF. The CDR3 DNA follows: TGTGCCAGCCTCTTTGAGTTAGGACAGGGCCAAGAGACCCAGTACTTC.